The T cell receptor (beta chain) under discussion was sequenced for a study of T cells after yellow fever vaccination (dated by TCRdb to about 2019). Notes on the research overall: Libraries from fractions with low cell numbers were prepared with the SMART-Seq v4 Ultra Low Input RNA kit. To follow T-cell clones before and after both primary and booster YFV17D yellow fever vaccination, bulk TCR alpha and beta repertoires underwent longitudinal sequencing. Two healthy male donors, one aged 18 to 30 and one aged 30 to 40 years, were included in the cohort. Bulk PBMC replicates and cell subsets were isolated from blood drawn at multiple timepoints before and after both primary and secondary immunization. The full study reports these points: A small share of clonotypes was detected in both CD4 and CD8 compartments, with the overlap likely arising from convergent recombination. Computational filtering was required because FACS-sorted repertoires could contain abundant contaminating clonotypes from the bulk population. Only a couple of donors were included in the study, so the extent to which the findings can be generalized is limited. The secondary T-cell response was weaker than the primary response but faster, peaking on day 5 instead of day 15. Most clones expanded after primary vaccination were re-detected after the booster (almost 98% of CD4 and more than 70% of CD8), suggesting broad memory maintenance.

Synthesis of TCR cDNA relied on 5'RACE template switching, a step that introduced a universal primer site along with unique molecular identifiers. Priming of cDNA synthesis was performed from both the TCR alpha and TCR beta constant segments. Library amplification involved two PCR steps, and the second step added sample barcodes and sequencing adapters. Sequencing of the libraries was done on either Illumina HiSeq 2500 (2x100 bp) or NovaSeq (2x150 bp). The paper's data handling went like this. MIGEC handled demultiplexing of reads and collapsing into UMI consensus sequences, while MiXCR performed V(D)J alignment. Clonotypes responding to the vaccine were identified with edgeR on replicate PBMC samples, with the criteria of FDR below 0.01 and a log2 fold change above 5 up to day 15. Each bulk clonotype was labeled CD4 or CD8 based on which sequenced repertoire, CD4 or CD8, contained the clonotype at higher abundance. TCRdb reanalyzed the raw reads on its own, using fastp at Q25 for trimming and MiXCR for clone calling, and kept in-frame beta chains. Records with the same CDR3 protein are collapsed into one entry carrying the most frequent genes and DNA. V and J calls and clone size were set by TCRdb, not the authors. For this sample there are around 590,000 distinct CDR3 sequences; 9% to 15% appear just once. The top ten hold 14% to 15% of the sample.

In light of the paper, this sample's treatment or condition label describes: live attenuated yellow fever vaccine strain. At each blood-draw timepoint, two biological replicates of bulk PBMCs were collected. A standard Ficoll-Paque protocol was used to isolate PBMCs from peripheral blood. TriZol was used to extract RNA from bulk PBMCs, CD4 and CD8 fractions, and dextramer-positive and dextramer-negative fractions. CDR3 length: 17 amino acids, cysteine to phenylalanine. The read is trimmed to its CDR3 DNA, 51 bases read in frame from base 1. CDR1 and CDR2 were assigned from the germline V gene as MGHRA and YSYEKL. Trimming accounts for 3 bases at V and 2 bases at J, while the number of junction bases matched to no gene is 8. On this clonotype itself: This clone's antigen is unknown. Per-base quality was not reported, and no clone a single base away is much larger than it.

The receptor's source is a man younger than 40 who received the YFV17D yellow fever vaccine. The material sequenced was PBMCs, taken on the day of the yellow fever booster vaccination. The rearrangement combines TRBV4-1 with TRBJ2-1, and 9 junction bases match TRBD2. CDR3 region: CASSQAIAGVPYNEQFF. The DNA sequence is TGCGCCAGCAGCCAGGCCATAGCGGGAGTGCCCTACAATGAGCAGTTCTTC.